This T cell receptor beta chain was identified in a study of control samples from healthy donors and cancer patients (dated by TCRdb to between 2020 and 2021). Note on this clone: Its specific antigen is unknown. Base qualities are not recorded, but no much larger clone differs from it by a single base.

Via the germline V gene (reference sequence), CDR1 is MNHNY and CDR2 SVGAGI. The germline ends are 12 bases apart after V is trimmed by 5 bases and J by 6 bases. The CDR3 starts with the cysteine, ends with the phenylalanine, and has 13 residues. Only the CDR3 region is kept as DNA, spanning 39 bases read in frame from base 1. The library was generated by the immunoSEQ multiplex PCR assay. Sourced from immuneACCESS, this table was stored by TCRdb with only in-frame sequences that have V and J called. A share of the clones is absent; for the studies checked, an unresolved V gene accounts for under half, and the remainder has no known explanation. The sample contains approximately 94,000 clones, over 75% of them found a single time. The ten largest clones capture about 18% of the sample.

Recombination connected TRBV6-6 to TRBJ2-3; the D gene lacks a confident call. The clonotype comes from a woman in her forties or fifties in good health. Sequences were obtained from blood. The DNA reads as follows: TGTGCCAGCAGTGAGCAGCCCCGGGATACGCAGTATTTT. Translated, this is CASSEQPRDTQYF.